A selection of T cell receptor beta chains follows, all from one sample in a study of T cell clones after liver transplantation. Sequencing used immunoSEQ multiplex PCR; TCRdb keeps in-frame clones, though not all of them. This sample has roughly 120,000 clones; 90% occur once, and the top ten carry around 0.83%. This material consisted of CD4+ T cells from blood, taken 12 months after liver transplant. The source of these receptors is a human patient who received a liver transplant. Some of these T cells may belong to the graft donor. Both conserved end residues are part of each CDR3. Fields, in order: V gene, clone size, J gene, D gene, CDR3 protein. D genes are given only for firm matches. Size values are once, few and many counts, or a class for expanded clones, and some rows have none.

V: TRBV5-1
size: NA
J: TRBJ2-1
D: TRBD1
CDR3: CASGTGESSYNEQFF

V: TRBV10-3
size: NA
J: TRBJ2-1
D: TRBD2
CDR3: CAISTTSGRNEQFF

V: TRBV25-1
size: NA
J: TRBJ1-1
D: NA
CDR3: CASRPSMNTEAFF

V: TRBV30
size: NA
J: TRBJ2-1
D: TRBD1
CDR3: CAGGTGNHNEQFF

V: TRBV4-3
size: NA
J: TRBJ2-5
D: TRBD2
CDR3: CASSQLIAGTETQYF

V: TRBV4-1
size: NA
J: TRBJ2-7
D: NA
CDR3: CASSRTLGGAGYEQYF

V: TRBV29-1
size: NA
J: TRBJ1-2
D: NA
CDR3: CSVEEGTDYGYTF

V: TRBV2
size: NA
J: TRBJ2-1
D: TRBD2
CDR3: CASMQGSGSGSYNEQFF

V: TRBV7-9
size: NA
J: TRBJ2-7
D: TRBD2
CDR3: CASSVGLAGEQYF

V: TRBV19
size: NA
J: TRBJ1-1
D: NA
CDR3: CASSIDDGPNTEAFF

V: TRBV20-1
size: NA
J: TRBJ2-7
D: TRBD1
CDR3: CSVPTGGEQYF

V: TRBV28
size: NA
J: TRBJ2-3
D: NA
CDR3: CASSSAGTYTDTQYF

V: TRBV2
size: NA
J: TRBJ2-1
D: NA
CDR3: CASSTELYNEQFF

V: TRBV7-2
size: once
J: TRBJ2-2
D: NA
CDR3: CASSSYGGELFF

V: TRBV27
size: NA
J: TRBJ2-7
D: NA
CDR3: CASSLQAKSRSYEQYF

V: TRBV7-8
size: NA
J: TRBJ1-5
D: NA
CDR3: CASSQGRPGPRNQPQHF

V: TRBV6-6
size: NA
J: TRBJ2-1
D: NA
CDR3: CASSYSSENEQFF

V: TRBV11-3
size: once
J: TRBJ2-5
D: NA
CDR3: CASSFPEETQYF

V: TRBV29-1
size: NA
J: TRBJ2-2
D: TRBD2
CDR3: CSARSGTSGTLAGELFF

V: TRBV29-1
size: NA
J: TRBJ2-2
D: TRBD1
CDR3: CSVARTGSTGELFF

V: TRBV19
size: NA
J: TRBJ2-7
D: TRBD2
CDR3: CASSMGLAGINEQYF

V: TRBV29-1
size: NA
J: TRBJ2-6
D: NA
CDR3: CSVGTGGSGANVLTF

V: TRBV27
size: NA
J: TRBJ2-2
D: NA
CDR3: CASSPKWTGELFF

V: TRBV19
size: NA
J: TRBJ2-5
D: TRBD1
CDR3: CASSIGQGVRETQYF

V: TRBV19
size: NA
J: TRBJ2-7
D: TRBD1
CDR3: CASSDSSRDRAKYEQYF

V: TRBV28
size: NA
J: TRBJ2-7
D: NA
CDR3: CATFLSQSGGEQYF

V: TRBV10-3
size: few
J: TRBJ1-4
D: NA
CDR3: CAIKPGTNEKLFF

V: TRBV7-9
size: NA
J: TRBJ2-7
D: TRBD2
CDR3: CASVLAGVDYEQYF

V: TRBV28
size: NA
J: TRBJ2-3
D: TRBD2
CDR3: CASSLAGSTDTQYF

V: TRBV2
size: NA
J: TRBJ1-1
D: TRBD1
CDR3: CARAGGGTGGDVRAFF